The source of this T cell receptor (beta chain) is a study of blood T cell repertoires in COVID-19. The germline V gene has CDR1 SNHLY and CDR2 FYNNEI. This CDR3 region has 16 residues. V shed 2 bases, J shed 3 bases, and the junction held 8 bases outside the gene matches. Only in-frame clones appear in the TCRdb table, and some are missing; sequencing was by immunoSEQ multiplex PCR. The table lists some 170,000 clones, approximately 81% of them singletons. The V and J genes are TRBV2 and TRBJ2-3; TRBD2 matches at 7 bases. This TCR was sampled from a man in his forties with acute or convalescent COVID-19. What was sequenced was peripheral blood. CDR3: CASSEPTSALTDTQYF. DNA for the CDR3: TGTGCCAGCAGTGAACCTACTAGCGCCTTGACAGATACGCAGTATTTT.